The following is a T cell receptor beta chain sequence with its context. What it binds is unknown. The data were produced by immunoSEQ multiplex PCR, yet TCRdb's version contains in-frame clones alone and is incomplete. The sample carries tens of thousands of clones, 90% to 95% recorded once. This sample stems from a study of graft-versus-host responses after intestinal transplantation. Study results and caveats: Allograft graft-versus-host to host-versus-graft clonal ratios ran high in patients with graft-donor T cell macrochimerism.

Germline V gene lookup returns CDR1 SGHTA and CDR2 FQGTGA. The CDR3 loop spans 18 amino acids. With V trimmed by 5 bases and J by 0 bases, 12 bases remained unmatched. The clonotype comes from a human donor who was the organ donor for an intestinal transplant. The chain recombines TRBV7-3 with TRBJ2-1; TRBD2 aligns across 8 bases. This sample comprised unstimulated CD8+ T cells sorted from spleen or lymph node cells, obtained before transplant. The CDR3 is CASSRGGDWSSSYNEQFF. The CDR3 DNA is TGTGCCAGCAGCCGGGGGGGGGACTGGTCGAGCTCCTACAATGAGCAGTTCTTC.